A selection of T cell receptor beta chains follows, all from one sample in a study of blood T cell repertoires in COVID-19. Repertoires were generated with immunoSEQ multiplex PCR, while TCRdb's copy carries only in-frame clones and drops some. The sample carries hundreds of thousands of clones, around nine tenths recorded once. The specimen sequenced was peripheral blood. Receptors were obtained from a man aged 55 to 70 with acute or convalescent COVID-19. Each CDR3 is given with its conserved first and last residue. D genes are given only for firm matches. Rows may omit the clone size; those that give it use once, few, many or a size class.

abundance: NA; v_gene: TRBV10-3; j_gene: TRBJ2-7; d_gene: NA; CDR3nt: TGTGCCATCAGACCACAGGGTTACGAGCAGTACTTC; CDR3aa: CAIRPQGYEQYF
abundance: once; v_gene: TRBV6-6; j_gene: TRBJ1-2; d_gene: TRBD1; CDR3nt: TGTGCCAGCACCCCTAGGCCGGACAGGGATAGCTACACCTTC; CDR3aa: CASTPRPDRDSYTF
abundance: NA; v_gene: TRBV29-1; j_gene: TRBJ2-1; d_gene: TRBD1; CDR3nt: TGCAGCGCCCGACAGGGGGGTTACAATGAGCAGTTCTTC; CDR3aa: CSARQGGYNEQFF
abundance: NA; v_gene: TRBV14; j_gene: TRBJ2-7; d_gene: NA; CDR3nt: TGTGCCAGCAGCCAAGGAAACCATCAGGGATTTAAAAAGTACGAGCAGTACTTC; CDR3aa: CASSQGNHQGFKKYEQYF
abundance: few; v_gene: TRBV12-5; j_gene: TRBJ2-1; d_gene: TRBD1; CDR3nt: TGTGCTAGTGGTCCTCCCTCCCGGGACAGGTATTACAATGAGCAGTTCTTC; CDR3aa: CASGPPSRDRYYNEQFF
abundance: NA; v_gene: TRBV11-2; j_gene: TRBJ1-1; d_gene: NA; CDR3nt: TGTGCCAGCAGCCGACCTGGGCGGGGCACTGAAGCTTTCTTT; CDR3aa: CASSRPGRGTEAFF
abundance: NA; v_gene: TRBV4-1; j_gene: TRBJ2-2; d_gene: TRBD1; CDR3nt: TGCGCCAGCAGCCCGGGACAGGTCACCGGGGAGCTGTTTTTT; CDR3aa: CASSPGQVTGELFF
abundance: NA; v_gene: TRBV7-6; j_gene: TRBJ1-6; d_gene: NA; CDR3nt: TGTGCCAGCAGCTTGATCAAAGACGGGAATTCACCCCTCCACTTT; CDR3aa: CASSLIKDGNSPLHF
abundance: once; v_gene: TRBV24-1; j_gene: TRBJ2-3; d_gene: NA; CDR3nt: TGTGCCACTTCCCCCTTTAGCACAGATACGCAGTATTTT; CDR3aa: CATSPFSTDTQYF
abundance: NA; v_gene: TRBV18; j_gene: TRBJ1-4; d_gene: NA; CDR3nt: TGTGCCAGCTCACCTTTAAGGGGCGGCGGTGAAAAACTGTTTTTT; CDR3aa: CASSPLRGGGEKLFF
abundance: few; v_gene: TRBV10-1; j_gene: TRBJ1-1; d_gene: NA; CDR3nt: TGCGCCAGCAGTGCCCTTGGAGGGAGCGCTGAAGCTTTCTTT; CDR3aa: CASSALGGSAEAFF
abundance: NA; v_gene: TRBV5-4; j_gene: TRBJ2-5; d_gene: TRBD1; CDR3nt: TGTGCCAGCAGCACCGGGACAGAAGAGACCCAGTACTTC; CDR3aa: CASSTGTEETQYF
abundance: NA; v_gene: TRBV9; j_gene: TRBJ2-7; d_gene: NA; CDR3nt: TGTGCCAGCAGCGTAGCTCGGGGGAGCGAGCAGTACTTC; CDR3aa: CASSVARGSEQYF
abundance: NA; v_gene: TRBV9; j_gene: TRBJ2-5; d_gene: TRBD2; CDR3nt: TGTGCCAGCAGCTTTAGCGGGGGGCTCCAAGAGACCCAGTACTTC; CDR3aa: CASSFSGGLQETQYF
abundance: NA; v_gene: TRBV11-2; j_gene: TRBJ1-1; d_gene: NA; CDR3nt: TGTGCCAGCAGCTTGTCGACGGGGAACACTGAAGCTTTCTTT; CDR3aa: CASSLSTGNTEAFF
abundance: NA; v_gene: TRBV28; j_gene: TRBJ2-4; d_gene: TRBD2; CDR3nt: TGTGCCAGCAGTCGGACACTAGCGGGGGGATCCCTAGCCAAAAACATTCAGTACTTC; CDR3aa: CASSRTLAGGSLAKNIQYF
abundance: NA; v_gene: TRBV3-1/TRBV3-2; j_gene: TRBJ1-6; d_gene: NA; CDR3nt: TGTGCCAGCAGCCAAGAGGGGGGACCCCTCCACTTT; CDR3aa: CASSQEGGPLHF
abundance: few; v_gene: TRBV5-4; j_gene: TRBJ1-4; d_gene: TRBD1; CDR3nt: TGTGCCAGTTATCCGGGACAGGGAAGTCCACTGTTTTTT; CDR3aa: CASYPGQGSPLFF
abundance: NA; v_gene: TRBV5-8; j_gene: TRBJ2-7; d_gene: NA; CDR3nt: TGTGCCACCATGGAGGGGCCAAGCTCCTACGAGCAGTACTTC; CDR3aa: CATMEGPSSYEQYF
abundance: NA; v_gene: TRBV18; j_gene: TRBJ2-7; d_gene: NA; CDR3nt: TGTGCCAGCTCACCCAGCGGACTCCGCTCCTACGAGCAGTACTTC; CDR3aa: CASSPSGLRSYEQYF
abundance: NA; v_gene: TRBV19; j_gene: TRBJ1-1; d_gene: NA; CDR3nt: TGTGCCAGTACCAGGGGACAAATCATGAACACTGAAGCTTTCTTT; CDR3aa: CASTRGQIMNTEAFF
abundance: NA; v_gene: TRBV19; j_gene: TRBJ2-1; d_gene: TRBD1; CDR3nt: TGTGCCAGTAGTATAGCACCTCCATCGGGACAGTTAATTAATGAGCAGTTCTTC; CDR3aa: CASSIAPPSGQLINEQFF
abundance: NA; v_gene: TRBV3-1/TRBV3-2; j_gene: TRBJ1-2; d_gene: NA; CDR3nt: TGTGCCAGCAGCCAAGATTTTGAGGGATCTAACTATGGCTACACCTTC; CDR3aa: CASSQDFEGSNYGYTF
abundance: NA; v_gene: TRBV7-2; j_gene: TRBJ2-7; d_gene: TRBD1; CDR3nt: TGTGCCAGCAGCTCCGGGACAGGCGCCTACGAGCAGTACTTC; CDR3aa: CASSSGTGAYEQYF
abundance: NA; v_gene: TRBV29-1; j_gene: TRBJ2-7; d_gene: TRBD2; CDR3nt: TGCAGCGCCGCGGGGGGTCCCCCGAAAAGCTCCTACGAGCAGTACTTC; CDR3aa: CSAAGGPPKSSYEQYF
abundance: NA; v_gene: TRBV7-2; j_gene: TRBJ2-1; d_gene: NA; CDR3nt: TGTGCCAGCAGCTTAGCGTCAGGAGGCTCCTACAATGAGCAGTTCTTC; CDR3aa: CASSLASGGSYNEQFF
abundance: once; v_gene: TRBV19; j_gene: TRBJ1-6; d_gene: TRBD1; CDR3nt: TGTGCCAGTGACGACAGGGGCAATTCACCCCTCCACTTT; CDR3aa: CASDDRGNSPLHF
abundance: many; v_gene: TRBV4-1; j_gene: TRBJ1-1; d_gene: NA; CDR3nt: TGCGCCAGCAGCCCGAGGAGACAGCTAAACACTGAAGCTTTCTTT; CDR3aa: CASSPRRQLNTEAFF
abundance: NA; v_gene: TRBV9; j_gene: TRBJ2-1; d_gene: NA; CDR3nt: TGTGCCAGCAGCTCCCGGTTGCAGGGCAACTACAATGAGCAGTTCTTC; CDR3aa: CASSSRLQGNYNEQFF
abundance: few; v_gene: TRBV4-1; j_gene: TRBJ2-3; d_gene: TRBD2; CDR3nt: TGCGCCAGCAGCCATGCGGGACTAGCGGGGGGGCCAGATACGCAGTATTTT; CDR3aa: CASSHAGLAGGPDTQYF
abundance: once; v_gene: TRBV29-1; j_gene: TRBJ2-3; d_gene: TRBD2; CDR3nt: TGCAGCGCCAAGGCAGCGGGGAGCACAGATACGCAGTATTTT; CDR3aa: CSAKAAGSTDTQYF
abundance: NA; v_gene: TRBV5-1; j_gene: TRBJ1-6; d_gene: TRBD1; CDR3nt: TGCGCCAGCAGCTCCGTCCCTCGGACAGGAGCTAATTCACCCCTCCACTTT; CDR3aa: CASSSVPRTGANSPLHF
abundance: NA; v_gene: TRBV5-1; j_gene: TRBJ1-2; d_gene: NA; CDR3nt: TGCGCCAGCAGCTCAGGGTATGGCTACACCTTC; CDR3aa: CASSSGYGYTF
abundance: NA; v_gene: TRBV6-5; j_gene: TRBJ2-7; d_gene: NA; CDR3nt: TGTGCCAGCAGTTACATCGGCGAGCAGTACTTC; CDR3aa: CASSYIGEQYF
abundance: NA; v_gene: TRBV7-2; j_gene: TRBJ2-3; d_gene: TRBD2; CDR3nt: TGTGCCAGCAGCCGCGGGGGACCCGGGGCAGATACGCAGTATTTT; CDR3aa: CASSRGGPGADTQYF
abundance: NA; v_gene: TRBV4-2; j_gene: TRBJ1-4; d_gene: NA; CDR3nt: TGTGCCAGCAGCCCCCGCGAGGAGGGCCGGGAAAAACTGTTTTTT; CDR3aa: CASSPREEGREKLFF
abundance: NA; v_gene: TRBV3-1/TRBV3-2; j_gene: TRBJ2-1; d_gene: TRBD2; CDR3nt: TGTGCCAGCAGCCAACCCGTGGCGGGGGTCAATGAGCAGTTCTTC; CDR3aa: CASSQPVAGVNEQFF
abundance: NA; v_gene: TRBV2; j_gene: TRBJ1-5; d_gene: TRBD1; CDR3nt: TGTGCCAGCAGTGTCCGAGGGACAGGGATGGGAAGCAATCAGCCCCAGCATTTT; CDR3aa: CASSVRGTGMGSNQPQHF
abundance: once; v_gene: TRBV6-5; j_gene: TRBJ2-4; d_gene: NA; CDR3nt: TGTGCCAGCAGTTACTCGAGGAAAGGTGACAAAAACATTCAGTACTTC; CDR3aa: CASSYSRKGDKNIQYF
abundance: NA; v_gene: TRBV18; j_gene: TRBJ2-2; d_gene: NA; CDR3nt: TGTGCCAGCTCACAGGGGTGGACCGGGGAGCTGTTTTTT; CDR3aa: CASSQGWTGELFF
abundance: NA; v_gene: TRBV5-5; j_gene: TRBJ1-2; d_gene: NA; CDR3nt: TGTGCCAGCAGCCCACAGGGAGACTATGGCTACACCTTC; CDR3aa: CASSPQGDYGYTF
abundance: NA; v_gene: TRBV19; j_gene: TRBJ1-1; d_gene: NA; CDR3nt: TGTGCCAGTAGTATAGGAGGGTCTCGGGACACTGAAGCTTTCTTT; CDR3aa: CASSIGGSRDTEAFF
abundance: NA; v_gene: TRBV29-1; j_gene: TRBJ1-2; d_gene: TRBD1; CDR3nt: TGCAGCGTTGACCGACAGGGGGCAGGAGACTATGGCTACACCTTC; CDR3aa: CSVDRQGAGDYGYTF
abundance: NA; v_gene: TRBV7-2; j_gene: TRBJ2-3; d_gene: NA; CDR3nt: TGTGCCAGCAGCTTAGCCCCTATAGGAAGGGGGGATACGCAGTATTTT; CDR3aa: CASSLAPIGRGDTQYF
abundance: NA; v_gene: TRBV11-2; j_gene: TRBJ1-1; d_gene: NA; CDR3nt: TGTGCCAGCAGCTTTAATACCGGGGGGAACACTGAAGCTTTCTTT; CDR3aa: CASSFNTGGNTEAFF
abundance: once; v_gene: TRBV5-8; j_gene: TRBJ2-1; d_gene: NA; CDR3nt: TGTGCCAGCAGCTTGGGACAGAGCTCCTACAATGAGCAGTTCTTC; CDR3aa: CASSLGQSSYNEQFF
abundance: once; v_gene: TRBV19; j_gene: TRBJ2-7; d_gene: NA; CDR3nt: TGTGCCAGTAGTATAGATCGAATTGGCCCCTACGAGCAGTACTTC; CDR3aa: CASSIDRIGPYEQYF
abundance: NA; v_gene: TRBV10-2; j_gene: TRBJ2-1; d_gene: TRBD2; CDR3nt: TGCGCCAGCAGTGAGTACACTTGGCGGGGGGCCGGCAATGAGCAGTTCTTC; CDR3aa: CASSEYTWRGAGNEQFF
abundance: NA; v_gene: TRBV11-2; j_gene: TRBJ2-7; d_gene: TRBD2; CDR3nt: TGTGCCAGCAGCTCCCCGAATAGCGGGGGAACCTACTACGAGCAGTACTTC; CDR3aa: CASSSPNSGGTYYEQYF
abundance: NA; v_gene: TRBV27; j_gene: TRBJ1-2; d_gene: TRBD1; CDR3nt: TGTGCCAGCAGTGACGGCAGGGGGCCTGTTGGCTACACCTTC; CDR3aa: CASSDGRGPVGYTF